This is a list of T cell receptor beta chains from one sample in a study of T-cell reconstitution after alpha-beta-depleted transplantation in children. One entry per CDR3 protein, called by TCRdb with MiXCR from the PCR reads. The sample contains hundreds of thousands of distinct CDR3 sequences, roughly 17% of which appear only once. The sample here was PBMCs from the stem cell graft donor, taken from the stem cell graft. These TCRs come from a human donor who donated a stem cell graft to a child with acute myeloid leukemia. CDR3s include the opening cysteine and the closing phenylalanine or tryptophan. A D gene is named only where the DNA matches it firmly. A row's size may be missing; if present it is once, few, many or a size class.

d_call	j_call	v_call	clone_size	cdr3_aa	cdr3_nt
TRBD1	TRBJ1-2	TRBV6-5	few	CASSYSDYGQGIVGYTF	TGTGCCAGCAGTTACTCGGACTACGGACAGGGGATTGTTGGCTACACCTTC
-	TRBJ1-1	TRBV29-1	many	CSGADGEAFF	TGCAGCGGAGCGGACGGTGAAGCTTTCTTT
-	TRBJ1-1	TRBV18	few	CASSASGANEAFF	TGTGCCAGCTCAGCCTCCGGGGCAAACGAAGCTTTCTTT
TRBD2	TRBJ2-2	TRBV10-3	-	CAISDLDGRGDTGELFF	TGTGCCATCAGTGACCTCGACGGACGGGGGGACACCGGGGAGCTGTTTTTT
TRBD1	TRBJ1-4	TRBV7-2	few	CASSYMTGGKEKLFF	TGTGCCAGCAGTTATATGACAGGGGGCAAAGAAAAACTGTTTTTT
-	TRBJ1-1	TRBV20-1	many	CSARDPASNTEAFF	TGCAGTGCTAGAGATCCCGCCTCGAACACTGAAGCTTTCTTT
TRBD2	TRBJ2-3	TRBV11-2	few	CASSWGLVEYF	TGTGCCAGCAGCTGGGGACTAGTGGAGTATTTT
-	TRBJ1-1	TRBV13	-	CASSLDRDKNTEAFF	TGTGCCAGCAGCTTAGACAGGGACAAGAACACTGAAGCTTTCTTT
-	TRBJ1-2	TRBV18	many	CASSPLLERRRGYTF	TGTGCCAGCTCACCACTCCTTGAGCGACGTCGAGGCTACACCTTC
-	TRBJ1-4	TRBV21-1	-	CASSPRGRWVNEKLFF	TGTGCCAGCAGCCCCCGAGGGCGGTGGGTTAATGAAAAACTGTTTTTT
-	TRBJ1-1	TRBV4-2	many	CASSQGRGGGTEAFF	TGTGCCAGCAGCCAAGGCAGGGGAGGTGGCACTGAAGCTTTCTTT
TRBD2	TRBJ2-3	TRBV12-3/TRBV12-4	many	CASTFSGGAEDTQYF	TGTGCCAGCACCTTTAGCGGGGGGGCGGAAGATACGCAGTATTTT
TRBD1	TRBJ1-2	TRBV29-1	many	CSVERPGQGVYGYTF	TGCAGCGTCGAACGACCGGGACAGGGCGTCTATGGCTACACCTTC
-	TRBJ1-3	TRBV20-1	many	CSARDSQGDTIYF	TGCAGTGCTAGAGATTCCCAGGGCGACACCATATATTTT
-	TRBJ1-1	TRBV6-1	many	CASSELGQVNTEAFF	TGTGCCAGCAGTGAACTTGGGCAGGTCAACACTGAAGCTTTCTTT
-	TRBJ2-3	TRBV10-3	many	CAIGEVTTDTQYF	TGTGCCATCGGAGAGGTTACCACAGATACGCAGTATTTT
TRBD2	TRBJ2-7	TRBV29-1	many	CSVEPSGGYEQYF	TGCAGCGTTGAGCCGTCGGGGGGCTACGAGCAGTACTTC
-	TRBJ2-6	TRBV12-3/TRBV12-4	-	CASSLGAGYGANVLTF	TGTGCCAGCAGTTTAGGGGCAGGGTATGGGGCCAACGTCCTGACTTTC
-	TRBJ2-3	TRBV7-2	few	CASSLASTGLFTDTQYF	TGTGCCAGCAGCTTAGCAAGTACGGGGCTTTTCACAGATACGCAGTATTTT
-	TRBJ2-7	TRBV7-9	many	CASSLSPSRQGDEQYF	TGTGCCAGCAGCTTATCCCCATCGAGGCAGGGCGACGAGCAGTACTTC
-	TRBJ2-1	TRBV20-1	many	CSASELYNEQFF	TGCAGTGCTAGTGAGTTGTACAATGAGCAGTTCTTC
-	TRBJ1-1	TRBV20-1	many	CSAPLRGGDTEAFF	TGCAGTGCTCCCCTCAGGGGAGGCGACACTGAAGCTTTCTTT
TRBD1	TRBJ2-5	TRBV20-1	-	CSARWTGGLRRETQYF	TGCAGTGCTAGGTGGACAGGGGGCCTGAGGCGGGAGACCCAGTACTTC
-	TRBJ2-6	TRBV3-1	-	CACCQDVSSSGANVLTF	TGTGCCTGCTGCCAAGATGTAAGCAGCTCTGGGGCCAACGTCCTGACTTTC
-	TRBJ1-4	TRBV6-5	many	CASSNYDSEKLFF	TGTGCCAGCAGTAACTATGACAGTGAAAAACTGTTTTTT
-	TRBJ2-1	TRBV2	few	CASRREGRGGNEQFF	TGTGCCAGCAGGAGGGAGGGACGAGGGGGCAATGAGCAGTTCTTC